This TCR beta chain was captured in a study of CD8 T cells in Susac syndrome (dated by TCRdb to about 2019). About the full investigation: Of the Susac syndrome patients who were sequenced, 5 or 6 had clinically active disease and fewer than ten were in clinical remission. At blood withdrawal, Susac syndrome patients were therapy-naive, treated with corticosteroids (with IVIg additionally given to some), or treated with IVIg alone. Whether CD8+ T cell activation and differentiation in Susac syndrome was antigen driven was tested using repertoire sequencing. The clonality of the CD8+ T cell repertoire was compared across about a dozen healthy donors, some 14 Susac syndrome patients and around 16 multiple sclerosis patients. Points the paper makes about the study in general: Over 15 Susac-specific public clones were identified in the total CD8+ repertoire, and roughly five Susac-specific public clones were identified in the CD8+ TEMRA repertoire. Susac syndrome CD8+ repertoires showed clonal expansion, highest in CD8+ TEMRA cells and greater in clinically active than remitting patients. The number of individuals in the TCR sequencing and HLA analysis was recognized as being relatively small.

The CDR3 spans 8 residues, from the cysteine through the phenylalanine. Solely the CDR3 DNA is kept, with 24 bases framed from the first base. Reading the germline V gene (reference sequence) gives CDR1 LNHDA and CDR2 SQIVND. High-throughput TCR beta sequencing profiled peripheral blood CD8+ and CD4+ T cells from healthy donors, Susac syndrome patients and multiple sclerosis patients. Susac syndrome patients met recently defined diagnostic criteria for definite or probable disease. Bulk CD8+ and CD4+ T cells were purified magnetically by negative isolation, whereas CD8+ TEMRA cells were enriched by FACS. Blood was drawn into EDTA tubes, processed within 24 hours, and PBMCs were isolated by density gradient centrifugation. PBMCs intended for TCR sequencing were frozen in liquid nitrogen and were later thawed in a 37 degrees C water bath. Purity of sorted or isolated CD4+, CD8+ and CD8+ TEMRA cells was at least 90%.

RNA was extracted using the RNeasy kit, and roughly 0.45 to 1 microgram was reverse transcribed with random hexamers. The immunoSEQ multiplex PCR assay, which covers 54 Vbeta and 13 Jbeta segments, was used to amplify TCR beta CDR3 regions. Bias from PCR amplification was corrected by using a synthetic template baseline for primer optimization and for computational correction. The study's own analysis went as follows. Only productive sequences were kept, with reads annotated to V, D and J genes according to IMGT and analyzed in immunoSEQ Analyzer. To calculate clonality, Shannon entropy was normalized by log2 of the number of productive unique sequences and then subtracted from one. For each patient and control, public and private clones were evaluated among the 100 most prevalent clones. Susac-specific clones were defined as absent from healthy and MS cohorts, some 1,000 published viral clones and other ImmuneACCESS disease sequences. TCRdb passed the public sequencing reads through fastp at Q25 and MiXCR, retaining productive beta sequences. Every entry covers one CDR3 protein and lists the most common genes and DNA from its rows. The V and J calls here are based on TCRdb, not the publication. For this sample the table gives about 140,000 distinct CDR3 sequences, of which just under 95% were detected only once. Jointly, the top ten make up 0.18% of the sample.

A word on this clonotype: Its antigen is currently not known. No base qualities exist here, and no much larger clone lies one base off it.

The chain couples TRBV19 to TRBJ1-3; the D gene remains uncertain. This receptor was taken from a human donor with Susac syndrome. Sequencing input: CD8+ T cells from PBMCs. The DNA sequence is given as TGTGTGGGGAACACCATATATTTT. Translated, this gives CVGNTIYF.